The T cell receptor (beta chain) under discussion was sequenced for a study of T-cell reconstitution after alpha-beta-depleted transplantation in children. This clonotype was seen only a few times. What it binds is not known. A library of TCRbeta sequences, prepared with unique molecular identifiers, was generated. TCRdb independently ran MiXCR on the PCR reads; one entry per CDR3 protein. The data contain hundreds of thousands of distinct CDR3 sequences, 10% to 15% of them singletons. Study observations and caveats: After transplant, at about two months, alpha-beta T cells were reportedly derived from several hundred expanded graft clones. Newly produced T cells mostly accounted for T-cell counts and diversity one year post-transplant. It was surviving recipient T cells and thymic progenitors that gave some patients high TCRbeta diversity at day 60.

The V and J ends lost 3 bases and 7 bases, in that order; junction bases with no gene match: 11. This CDR3 comprises 14 residues. Germline V CDR1 and CDR2: DFQATT, SNEGSKA (reference sequence). The chain links TRBV20-1 to TRBJ2-5; 7 nucleotides match TRBD2. The clonotype originates from a male patient under 18 who had a stem cell transplant for acute myeloid leukemia, so the T cells may come from the graft donor. The sequencing used PBMCs, mostly from graft donor cells, collected 360 days after TCRalphabeta/CD19-depleted stem cell transplant. The chain's CDR3 is CSASWGGSIGTQYF. Here the CDR3 DNA reads TGCAGTGCTAGCTGGGGCGGGAGTATCGGGACCCAGTACTTC.